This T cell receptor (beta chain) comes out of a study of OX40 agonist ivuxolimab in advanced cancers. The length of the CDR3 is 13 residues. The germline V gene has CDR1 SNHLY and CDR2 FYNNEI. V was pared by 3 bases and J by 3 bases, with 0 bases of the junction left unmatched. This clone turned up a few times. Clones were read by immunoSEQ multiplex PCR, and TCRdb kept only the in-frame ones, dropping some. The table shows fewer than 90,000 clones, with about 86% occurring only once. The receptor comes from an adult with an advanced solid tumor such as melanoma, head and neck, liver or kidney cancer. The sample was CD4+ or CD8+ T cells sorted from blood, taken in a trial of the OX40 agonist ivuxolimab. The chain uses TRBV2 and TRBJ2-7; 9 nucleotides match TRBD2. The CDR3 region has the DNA TGTGCCAGCAGTGAGCGGGAGGGCTACGAGCAGTACTTC. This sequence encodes CASSEREGYEQYF.